Listed below are T cell receptor beta chains from one sample, sequenced in a study of shared clonotypes between healthy human individuals. The method was immunoSEQ multiplex PCR; TCRdb's version includes in-frame clones alone and lacks a portion of them. The sample consists of about 2.3 million clones, 85% to 95% of them appearing once. The sample comprised naive CD4+ T cells from PBMCs. These receptors came from a young man in good health. Some clones in this sample may be carry-over from other donors' samples. The CDR3 runs from the conserved cysteine through the conserved F or W. The D gene is left open where the match is weak. The size of a clone is reported for some rows only, either as once, few or many, or as a class for expanded clones.

v_gene: TRBV9; j_gene: TRBJ2-3; d_gene: TRBD2; abundance: NA; CDR3aa: CASSASGPTTDTQYF; CDR3nt: TGTGCCAGCAGCGCTAGCGGACCAACCACAGATACGCAGTATTTT
v_gene: TRBV2; j_gene: TRBJ1-1; d_gene: NA; abundance: NA; CDR3aa: CASSEGGTEAFF; CDR3nt: TGTGCCAGCAGTGAGGGTGGGACTGAAGCTTTCTTT
v_gene: TRBV30; j_gene: TRBJ2-5; d_gene: NA; abundance: NA; CDR3aa: CAWRKAGQETQYF; CDR3nt: TGTGCCTGGAGGAAGGCGGGTCAAGAGACCCAGTACTTC
v_gene: TRBV7-2; j_gene: TRBJ1-1; d_gene: NA; abundance: NA; CDR3aa: CASTFVGGVRAFF; CDR3nt: TGTGCCAGCACCTTCGTTGGGGGCGTCAGGGCTTTCTTT
v_gene: TRBV6-1; j_gene: TRBJ1-3; d_gene: NA; abundance: NA; CDR3aa: CASKTGSLSGNTIYF; CDR3nt: TGTGCCAGCAAGACAGGAAGCCTCTCTGGAAACACCATATATTTT
v_gene: TRBV28; j_gene: TRBJ1-1; d_gene: NA; abundance: NA; CDR3aa: CASSLVRGTEAFF; CDR3nt: TGTGCCAGCAGTTTAGTTAGGGGCACTGAAGCTTTCTTT
v_gene: TRBV5-1; j_gene: TRBJ2-5; d_gene: NA; abundance: NA; CDR3aa: CASSLETSGFGAQYF; CDR3nt: TGCGCCAGCAGCTTGGAAACCAGCGGGTTCGGGGCCCAGTACTTC
v_gene: TRBV27; j_gene: TRBJ2-7; d_gene: TRBD1; abundance: NA; CDR3aa: CASSLSGQGNYEQYF; CDR3nt: TGTGCCAGCAGTTTATCGGGACAGGGGAACTACGAGCAGTACTTC
v_gene: TRBV5-1; j_gene: TRBJ2-7; d_gene: NA; abundance: NA; CDR3aa: CASSQQSPAGYSYEQYF; CDR3nt: TGCGCCAGCAGCCAACAAAGTCCGGCAGGCTACTCCTACGAGCAGTACTTC
v_gene: TRBV11-2; j_gene: TRBJ1-1; d_gene: NA; abundance: NA; CDR3aa: CASSLYSRQTRMNTEAFF; CDR3nt: TGTGCCAGCAGCCTTTATTCTCGACAGACGAGAATGAACACTGAAGCTTTCTTT
v_gene: TRBV7-2; j_gene: TRBJ2-7; d_gene: NA; abundance: NA; CDR3aa: CASSLNVYEQYF; CDR3nt: TGTGCCAGCAGCCTGAACGTCTACGAGCAGTACTTC
v_gene: TRBV27; j_gene: TRBJ2-7; d_gene: TRBD2; abundance: NA; CDR3aa: CASSRRLAGVEQYF; CDR3nt: TGTGCCAGCAGCCGTAGACTAGCGGGGGTGGAGCAGTACTTC
v_gene: TRBV7-3; j_gene: TRBJ2-3; d_gene: TRBD2; abundance: NA; CDR3aa: CASSFGTSGRAVDTQYF; CDR3nt: TGTGCCAGCAGCTTCGGGACTAGCGGGAGGGCGGTGGATACGCAGTATTTT
v_gene: TRBV7-2; j_gene: TRBJ2-3; d_gene: NA; abundance: NA; CDR3aa: CASSIGSTDTQYF; CDR3nt: TGTGCCAGCAGCATTGGGAGCACAGATACGCAGTATTTT
v_gene: TRBV5-8; j_gene: TRBJ1-2; d_gene: NA; abundance: once; CDR3aa: CASSLGAGRIYGYTF; CDR3nt: TGTGCCAGCAGCTTGGGTGCAGGGAGGATCTATGGCTACACCTTC
v_gene: TRBV7-2; j_gene: TRBJ1-1; d_gene: NA; abundance: NA; CDR3aa: CASSWGNAEAFF; CDR3nt: TGTGCCAGCAGCTGGGGGAACGCTGAAGCTTTCTTT
v_gene: TRBV7-2; j_gene: TRBJ2-7; d_gene: TRBD2; abundance: once; CDR3aa: CASSYTSGGYEQYF; CDR3nt: TGTGCCAGCAGCTACACTAGCGGGGGATACGAGCAGTACTTC
v_gene: TRBV2; j_gene: TRBJ1-5; d_gene: NA; abundance: once; CDR3aa: CASSEQGQGPQHF; CDR3nt: TGTGCCAGCAGTGAACAGGGGCAGGGGCCCCAGCATTTT
v_gene: TRBV15; j_gene: TRBJ1-4; d_gene: TRBD1; abundance: NA; CDR3aa: CATSRGQGGTTNEKLFF; CDR3nt: TGTGCCACCAGCAGAGGACAGGGGGGGACAACTAATGAAAAACTGTTTTTT
v_gene: TRBV27; j_gene: TRBJ1-1; d_gene: NA; abundance: NA; CDR3aa: CASSSQGNTEAFF; CDR3nt: TGTGCCAGCAGTTCACAGGGGAACACTGAAGCTTTCTTT
v_gene: TRBV5-4; j_gene: TRBJ2-1; d_gene: TRBD1; abundance: NA; CDR3aa: CASTPAGGTYNEQFF; CDR3nt: TGTGCCAGCACCCCCGCAGGGGGCACCTACAATGAGCAGTTCTTC
v_gene: TRBV5-1; j_gene: TRBJ1-3; d_gene: NA; abundance: NA; CDR3aa: CASSLNANGNTIYF; CDR3nt: TGCGCCAGCAGCTTGAACGCGAATGGAAACACCATATATTTT
v_gene: TRBV5-1; j_gene: TRBJ2-1; d_gene: TRBD2; abundance: NA; CDR3aa: CASSVYGRSTYNEQFF; CDR3nt: TGCGCCAGCAGCGTGTACGGGAGGTCCACCTACAATGAGCAGTTCTTC
v_gene: TRBV5-4; j_gene: TRBJ2-7; d_gene: NA; abundance: once; CDR3aa: CASSFLPEVGQYF; CDR3nt: TGTGCCAGCAGCTTCCTCCCGGAGGTTGGGCAGTACTTC
v_gene: TRBV28; j_gene: TRBJ1-3; d_gene: NA; abundance: NA; CDR3aa: CASSPPPLLSSGNTIYF; CDR3nt: TGTGCCAGCAGTCCTCCTCCCTTACTATCCTCTGGAAACACCATATATTTT
v_gene: TRBV5-1; j_gene: TRBJ2-2; d_gene: NA; abundance: NA; CDR3aa: CASSPRSKNTGELFF; CDR3nt: TGCGCCAGCAGCCCTCGGAGTAAGAACACCGGGGAGCTGTTTTTT
v_gene: TRBV28; j_gene: TRBJ1-2; d_gene: NA; abundance: NA; CDR3aa: CASSQLGDGYTF; CDR3nt: TGTGCCAGCAGCCAATTGGGGGACGGCTACACCTTC
v_gene: TRBV5-6; j_gene: TRBJ2-7; d_gene: NA; abundance: NA; CDR3aa: CASSWGASSEQYF; CDR3nt: TGTGCCAGCAGCTGGGGAGCATCCTCCGAGCAGTACTTC
v_gene: TRBV4-3; j_gene: TRBJ2-7; d_gene: NA; abundance: NA; CDR3aa: CAREPDEQYF; CDR3nt: TGCGCCAGGGAGCCTGACGAGCAGTACTTC
v_gene: TRBV9; j_gene: TRBJ2-3; d_gene: TRBD2; abundance: NA; CDR3aa: CASSVESGRGADTQYF; CDR3nt: TGTGCCAGCAGCGTAGAAAGCGGGAGGGGGGCAGATACGCAGTATTTT
v_gene: TRBV4-1; j_gene: TRBJ2-1; d_gene: TRBD2; abundance: few; CDR3aa: CASSQVPGLEIYNEQFF; CDR3nt: TGCGCCAGCAGCCAAGTGCCTGGACTAGAGATCTACAATGAGCAGTTCTTC
v_gene: TRBV28; j_gene: TRBJ1-4; d_gene: TRBD1; abundance: NA; CDR3aa: CASSQTGEVGEKLFF; CDR3nt: TGTGCCAGCAGCCAAACAGGGGAGGTAGGCGAAAAACTGTTTTTT
v_gene: TRBV7-3; j_gene: TRBJ2-5; d_gene: NA; abundance: NA; CDR3aa: CASSLRLAGQETQYF; CDR3nt: TGTGCCAGCAGCTTACGGTTGGCAGGCCAAGAGACCCAGTACTTC
v_gene: TRBV7-9; j_gene: TRBJ2-1; d_gene: NA; abundance: NA; CDR3aa: CASSLRLTTNYEQFF; CDR3nt: TGTGCCAGCAGCTTAAGGCTAACGACCAACTATGAGCAGTTCTTC
v_gene: TRBV10-3; j_gene: TRBJ2-3; d_gene: TRBD1; abundance: NA; CDR3aa: CAISKQGATTDTQYF; CDR3nt: TGTGCCATCAGCAAACAGGGGGCTACTACAGATACGCAGTATTTT
v_gene: TRBV19; j_gene: TRBJ1-1; d_gene: NA; abundance: NA; CDR3aa: CASSTSRATGAFF; CDR3nt: TGTGCCAGTAGTACCTCCAGGGCGACCGGAGCTTTCTTT
v_gene: TRBV5-6; j_gene: TRBJ2-3; d_gene: TRBD2; abundance: NA; CDR3aa: CASSLRTSGRTDTQYF; CDR3nt: TGTGCCAGCAGCTTAAGGACTAGCGGCCGCACAGATACGCAGTATTTT
v_gene: TRBV7-2; j_gene: TRBJ2-7; d_gene: NA; abundance: NA; CDR3aa: CASSPPNRPYEQYF; CDR3nt: TGTGCCAGCAGCCCACCTAATCGACCCTACGAGCAGTACTTC
v_gene: TRBV5-1; j_gene: TRBJ2-7; d_gene: NA; abundance: NA; CDR3aa: CASSEVGEHEQYF; CDR3nt: TGCGCCAGCAGCGAGGTCGGGGAACACGAGCAGTACTTC
v_gene: TRBV28; j_gene: TRBJ2-7; d_gene: NA; abundance: NA; CDR3aa: CASSLDGTYEQYF; CDR3nt: TGTGCCAGCAGCCTAGACGGTACCTACGAGCAGTACTTC
v_gene: TRBV4-2; j_gene: TRBJ1-5; d_gene: NA; abundance: NA; CDR3aa: CASSHTGNDQPQHF; CDR3nt: TGTGCCAGCAGCCACACAGGGAACGATCAGCCCCAGCATTTT
v_gene: TRBV7-9; j_gene: TRBJ1-1; d_gene: NA; abundance: once; CDR3aa: CASSSGLELNTEAFF; CDR3nt: TGTGCCAGCAGTTCGGGACTTGAACTGAACACTGAAGCTTTCTTT
v_gene: TRBV28; j_gene: TRBJ2-7; d_gene: NA; abundance: NA; CDR3aa: CASRGYRGGAPAQYF; CDR3nt: TGTGCCAGCAGGGGATACCGTGGGGGGGCGCCCGCCCAATACTTC
v_gene: TRBV2; j_gene: TRBJ2-5; d_gene: NA; abundance: NA; CDR3aa: CASSERGRPHF; CDR3nt: TGTGCCAGCAGTGAAAGGGGCAGACCGCACTTC
v_gene: TRBV7-8; j_gene: TRBJ1-3; d_gene: TRBD1; abundance: NA; CDR3aa: CASSAPRDRVVVSGNTIYF; CDR3nt: TGTGCCAGCAGCGCCCCCCGGGACAGGGTCGTTGTGTCTGGAAACACCATATATTTT
v_gene: TRBV5-1; j_gene: TRBJ2-4; d_gene: NA; abundance: NA; CDR3aa: CASSGGEAKNIQYF; CDR3nt: TGCGCCAGCAGCGGCGGGGAAGCCAAAAACATTCAGTACTTC
v_gene: TRBV20-1; j_gene: TRBJ2-3; d_gene: NA; abundance: NA; CDR3aa: CSARLRGSPYF; CDR3nt: TGCAGTGCTAGGCTGAGAGGCTCCCCGTATTTT
v_gene: TRBV19; j_gene: TRBJ2-5; d_gene: NA; abundance: NA; CDR3aa: CASSIRYQETQYF; CDR3nt: TGTGCCAGTAGTATACGTTACCAAGAGACCCAGTACTTC
v_gene: TRBV18; j_gene: TRBJ2-1; d_gene: NA; abundance: NA; CDR3aa: CASSPNRGPNEQFF; CDR3nt: TGTGCCAGCTCACCCAACAGAGGCCCCAATGAGCAGTTCTTC
v_gene: TRBV6-5; j_gene: TRBJ2-1; d_gene: TRBD2; abundance: NA; CDR3aa: CASSYSSGRTYNEQFF; CDR3nt: TGTGCCAGCAGTTACAGTTCCGGGAGGACCTACAATGAGCAGTTCTTC
v_gene: TRBV5-4; j_gene: TRBJ1-1; d_gene: TRBD1; abundance: once; CDR3aa: CASSSGDRVTEAFF; CDR3nt: TGTGCCAGCAGCTCCGGGGACAGGGTCACTGAAGCTTTCTTT
v_gene: TRBV28; j_gene: TRBJ1-3; d_gene: NA; abundance: NA; CDR3aa: CASSPLGGTDFVYGIYF; CDR3nt: TGTGCCAGCAGCCCCTTGGGGGGGACGGACTTCGTCTATGGCATATATTTT
v_gene: TRBV28; j_gene: TRBJ1-2; d_gene: NA; abundance: NA; CDR3aa: CASSPPHRASYGYTF; CDR3nt: TGTGCCAGCAGTCCACCGCACAGGGCCAGCTATGGCTACACCTTC
v_gene: TRBV2; j_gene: TRBJ2-5; d_gene: TRBD2; abundance: NA; CDR3aa: CASSDPDGGLETQYF; CDR3nt: TGTGCCAGCAGTGACCCAGACGGGGGGTTAGAGACCCAGTACTTC
v_gene: TRBV6-1; j_gene: TRBJ1-5; d_gene: NA; abundance: NA; CDR3aa: CASSETVWSSNQPQHF; CDR3nt: TGTGCCAGCAGTGAAACGGTATGGAGTAGCAATCAGCCCCAGCATTTT